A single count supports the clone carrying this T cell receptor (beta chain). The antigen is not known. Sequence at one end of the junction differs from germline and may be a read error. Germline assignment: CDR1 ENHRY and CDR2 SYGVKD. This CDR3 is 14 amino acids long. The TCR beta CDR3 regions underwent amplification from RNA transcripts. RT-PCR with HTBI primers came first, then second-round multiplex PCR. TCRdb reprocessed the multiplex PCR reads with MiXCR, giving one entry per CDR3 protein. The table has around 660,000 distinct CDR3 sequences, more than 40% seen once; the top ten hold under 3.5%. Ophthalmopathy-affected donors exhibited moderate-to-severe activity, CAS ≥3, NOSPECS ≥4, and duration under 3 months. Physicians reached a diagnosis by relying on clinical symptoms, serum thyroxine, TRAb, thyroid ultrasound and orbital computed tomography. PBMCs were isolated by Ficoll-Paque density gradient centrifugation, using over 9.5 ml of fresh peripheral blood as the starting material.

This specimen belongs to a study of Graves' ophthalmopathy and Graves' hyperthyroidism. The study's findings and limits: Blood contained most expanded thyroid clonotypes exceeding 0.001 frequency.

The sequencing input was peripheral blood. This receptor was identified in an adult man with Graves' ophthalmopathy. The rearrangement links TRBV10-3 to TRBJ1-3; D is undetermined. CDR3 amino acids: CATRDTTTGNTIYF. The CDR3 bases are TGTGCCACCCGTGACACGACAACTGGAAATACCATATATTTT.